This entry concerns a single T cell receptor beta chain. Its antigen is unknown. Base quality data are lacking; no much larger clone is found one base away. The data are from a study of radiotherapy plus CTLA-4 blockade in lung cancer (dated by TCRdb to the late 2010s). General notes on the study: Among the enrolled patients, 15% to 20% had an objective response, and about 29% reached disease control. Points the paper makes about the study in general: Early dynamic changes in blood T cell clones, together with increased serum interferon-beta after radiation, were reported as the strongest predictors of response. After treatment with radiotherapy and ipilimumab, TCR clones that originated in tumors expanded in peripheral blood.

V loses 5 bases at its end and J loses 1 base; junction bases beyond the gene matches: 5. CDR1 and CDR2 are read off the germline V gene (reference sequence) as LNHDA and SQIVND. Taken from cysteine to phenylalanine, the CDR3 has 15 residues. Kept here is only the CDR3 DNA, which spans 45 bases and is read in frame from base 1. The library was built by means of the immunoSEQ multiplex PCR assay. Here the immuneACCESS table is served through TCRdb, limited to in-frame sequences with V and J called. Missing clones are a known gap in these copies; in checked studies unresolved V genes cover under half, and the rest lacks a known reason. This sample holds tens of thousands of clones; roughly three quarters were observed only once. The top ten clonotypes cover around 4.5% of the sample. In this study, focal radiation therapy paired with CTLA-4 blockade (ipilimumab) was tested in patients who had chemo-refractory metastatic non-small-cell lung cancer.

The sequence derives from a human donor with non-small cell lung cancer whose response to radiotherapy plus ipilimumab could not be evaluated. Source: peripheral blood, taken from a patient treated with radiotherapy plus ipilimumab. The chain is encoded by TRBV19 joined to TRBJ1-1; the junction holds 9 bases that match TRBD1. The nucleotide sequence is TGTGCCAGTAGTCCATGGGACAGGGCGAACACTGAAGCTTTCTTT. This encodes CASSPWDRANTEAFF.